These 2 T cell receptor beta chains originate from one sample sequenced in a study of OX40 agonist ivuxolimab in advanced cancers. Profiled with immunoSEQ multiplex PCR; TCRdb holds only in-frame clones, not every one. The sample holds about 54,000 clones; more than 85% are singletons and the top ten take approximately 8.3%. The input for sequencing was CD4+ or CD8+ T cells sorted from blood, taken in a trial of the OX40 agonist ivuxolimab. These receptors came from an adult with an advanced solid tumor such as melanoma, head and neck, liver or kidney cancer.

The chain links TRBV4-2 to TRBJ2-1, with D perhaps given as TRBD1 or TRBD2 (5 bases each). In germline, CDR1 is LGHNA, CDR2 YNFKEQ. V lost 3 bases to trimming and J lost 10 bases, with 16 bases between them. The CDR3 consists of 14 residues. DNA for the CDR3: TGTGCCAGCAGCCAGGTGGGACCTTCGGAGGAGCAGTTCTTC. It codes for CASSQVGPSEEQFF.

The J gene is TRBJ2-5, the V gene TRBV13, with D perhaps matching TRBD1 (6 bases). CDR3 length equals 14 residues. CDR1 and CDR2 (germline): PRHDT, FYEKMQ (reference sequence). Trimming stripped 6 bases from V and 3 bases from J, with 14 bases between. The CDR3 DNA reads TGTGCCAGCAGTTCTAGCCCAGGGGAAGAGACCCAGTACTTC. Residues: CASSSSPGEETQYF.